One sample yielded the 2 T cell receptor beta chains listed below, sequenced in a study of CD8+ T cells in alopecia areata. Following extraction, RNA underwent reverse transcription to cDNA, which served as the sequencing template. Repertoires were generated with immunoSEQ multiplex PCR, while TCRdb's copy carries only in-frame clones and drops some. The sample records 95,000 to 100,000 clones, 50% to 75% being singletons. The treatment was: oral pan-JAK inhibitor, 5-10 mg twice daily. This specimen was CD8+ T cells sorted from blood, taken at week 4, from a patient treated with tofacitinib. These receptor sequences come from a human donor with alopecia areata.

This chain uses TRBV2 with TRBJ2-5; 9 bases line up with TRBD2. The CDR3 runs 17 residues. Germline loops: CDR1 SNHLY, CDR2 FYNNEI. V lost 5 bases, J lost 0 bases, and 10 bases stayed unmatched. This chain's CDR3 is CASSYNSGGSYQETQYF. The CDR3 coding sequence is TGTGCCAGCAGTTATAACAGCGGGGGGTCGTACCAAGAGACCCAGTACTTC. Full variable domain (missing parts from reference TRBV2 and TRBJ2-5): EPEVTQTPSHQVTQMGQEVILRCVPISNHLYFYWYRQILGQKVEFLVSFYNNEISEKSEIFDDQFSVERPDGSNFTLKIRSTKLEDSAMYFCASSYNSGGSYQETQYFGPGTRLLVL.

V and J are TRBV5-1 and TRBJ2-7; 7 bases align to TRBD2. Germline V gene lookup returns CDR1 SGHRS and CDR2 YFSETQ. Germline trimming cut 6 bases from V and 2 bases from J; bases unmatched to any gene: 8. The CDR3 is 14 amino acids. CDR3 loop: CASTEGGLTYEQYF. DNA for the CDR3: TGCGCCAGCACCGAGGGAGGGTTAACCTACGAGCAGTACTTC.